The rows below give T cell receptor beta chains drawn from one sample of a study of T cell responses to AZD1222 COVID-19 vaccine. Assay used: immunoSEQ multiplex PCR; TCRdb lists only in-frame clones, some missing. The repertoire includes around 110,000 clones, roughly four fifths of them detected once, and 9.4% sits in the top ten. This material consisted of peripheral blood, taken on day 0 of AZD1222 vaccination. The source of these receptors is an adult in good health. CDR3s leave out the opening cysteine and the closing phenylalanine or tryptophan.

v_call: TRBV7-9
j_call: TRBJ2-5
cdr3_aa: ASSVGLAGNQETQY

v_call: TRBV19
j_call: TRBJ1-4
cdr3_aa: ASSGTDANEKLF

v_call: TRBV4-1
j_call: TRBJ1-1
cdr3_aa: ASSPMMNTEAF

v_call: TRBV5-1
j_call: TRBJ1-2
cdr3_aa: ATARDSSNYGYT

v_call: TRBV28
j_call: TRBJ2-7
cdr3_aa: ASSTPQIAYEQY

v_call: TRBV6-6
j_call: TRBJ1-3
cdr3_aa: ASSPSGAGNTIY

v_call: TRBV6-1
j_call: TRBJ2-3
cdr3_aa: ASSEGLAALTDTQY

v_call: TRBV7-8
j_call: TRBJ1-6
cdr3_aa: ASSGTGGRPLH

v_call: TRBV3-1/TRBV3-2
j_call: TRBJ1-4
cdr3_aa: ASSRGTGGEKLF

v_call: TRBV28
j_call: TRBJ1-4
cdr3_aa: ASIPAATNEKLF

v_call: TRBV6-6
j_call: TRBJ1-5
cdr3_aa: ASKNLQVPNQPQH

v_call: TRBV11-2
j_call: TRBJ1-3
cdr3_aa: ASSLEPPSGGNTIY

v_call: TRBV4-1
j_call: TRBJ1-1
cdr3_aa: ASKSTGTGNTEAF

v_call: TRBV6-1
j_call: TRBJ1-3
cdr3_aa: ASSEQWGNTIY

v_call: TRBV18
j_call: TRBJ2-7
cdr3_aa: ASSPPSTKYEQY

v_call: TRBV28
j_call: TRBJ1-2
cdr3_aa: ASSLGTFHGYT

v_call: TRBV11-3
j_call: TRBJ1-4
cdr3_aa: ASSPDRTATNEKLF

v_call: TRBV15
j_call: TRBJ1-2
cdr3_aa: ATSIEGLYGYT

v_call: TRBV10-3
j_call: TRBJ2-7
cdr3_aa: AISESPGSYEQY

v_call: TRBV9
j_call: TRBJ2-7
cdr3_aa: ASSALEGLGEQY

v_call: TRBV3-1/TRBV3-2
j_call: TRBJ1-3
cdr3_aa: ASSPRRGQGALNTIY

v_call: TRBV24-1
j_call: TRBJ1-5
cdr3_aa: ATTSGQGDNQPQH

v_call: TRBV18
j_call: TRBJ1-2
cdr3_aa: ASSQDRVQPNYT

v_call: TRBV7-9
j_call: TRBJ1-5
cdr3_aa: ASADSRGPQH

v_call: TRBV3-1/TRBV3-2
j_call: TRBJ2-7
cdr3_aa: ASSQTGAGEQY